This TCR beta chain emerged from a study of blood T cell repertoires in COVID-19. Study context: Sites in the United States, Italy and Spain provided acute and convalescent COVID-19 samples. T cells, B-cell-depleted T cells, or PBMCs supplied cDNA or gDNA.

This clone was counted a single time. The germline CDR1 and CDR2 sequences are SEHNR and FQNEAQ (reference sequence). V was shortened by 5 bases and J by 5 bases, with 21 bases between the two germline ends. The CDR3 has 16 residues. Assay used: immunoSEQ multiplex PCR; TCRdb lists only in-frame clones, some missing. This sample has about 300,000 clones, with about 87% found just once. The genes are TRBV7-9 and TRBJ2-5, with D maybe TRBD2 (5 bases). Sequencing input: peripheral blood. This TCR derives from a woman aged 25-40 years who had recovered from COVID-19. The CDR3 is CASSNDARGVGETQYF. The CDR3 region has the DNA TGTGCCAGCAGCAACGACGCACGGGGAGTCGGGGAGACCCAGTACTTC.